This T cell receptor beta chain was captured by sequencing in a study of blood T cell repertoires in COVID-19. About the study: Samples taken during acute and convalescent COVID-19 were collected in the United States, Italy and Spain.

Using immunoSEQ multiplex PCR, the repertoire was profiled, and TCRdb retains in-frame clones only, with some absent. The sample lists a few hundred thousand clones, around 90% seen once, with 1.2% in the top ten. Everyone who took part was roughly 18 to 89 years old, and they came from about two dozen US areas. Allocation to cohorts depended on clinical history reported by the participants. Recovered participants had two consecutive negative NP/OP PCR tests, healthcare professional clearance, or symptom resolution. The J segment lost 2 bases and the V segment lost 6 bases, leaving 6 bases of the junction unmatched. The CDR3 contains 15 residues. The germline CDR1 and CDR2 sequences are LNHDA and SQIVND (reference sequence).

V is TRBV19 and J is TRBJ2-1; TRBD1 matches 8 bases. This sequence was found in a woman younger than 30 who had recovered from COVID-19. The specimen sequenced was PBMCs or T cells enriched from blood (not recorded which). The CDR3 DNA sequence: TGTGCCAGTAGCACCGGGACAGGAGCCTACAATGAGCAGTTCTTC. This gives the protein CASSTGTGAYNEQFF.